This T cell receptor beta chain was sequenced during a study of beta chain features in type 1 diabetes. General study results and limits: Compared to healthy donors, patients appeared to have naive, central memory and Treg TCRB repertoires that were more alike. VDJ junctions sequenced from type 1 diabetes patients showed fewer insertions and more deletions. The study found moderately but significantly shorter TCRB CDR3s in all four CD4+ subsets of Type 1 diabetes patients.

The authors reverse transcribed all of the isolated RNA, so sequencing captured expressed TCRB transcripts. Assay used: immunoSEQ multiplex PCR; TCRdb lists only in-frame clones, some missing. This table has about 260,000 clones, approximately 20% appearing once. With respect to this clone: No antigen is known for it.

The CDR3 contains 11 residues. CDR1 is DFQATT, CDR2 SNEGSKA, per germline (reference sequence). Each population that was sorted was more than 98% pure. The TCR sequence derives from a middle-aged woman with type 1 diabetes. Sequenced sample: naive CD4+ T cells from blood. The chain combines TRBV20-1 with TRBJ1-5, with D perhaps matching TRBD1 (5 bases). CDR3 residues: CSAGDNQPQHF. Here the CDR3 DNA reads TGCAGCGCGGGGGACAATCAGCCCCAGCATTTT.